This passage covers 27 T cell receptor beta chains from one sample sequenced in a study of OX40 agonist ivuxolimab in advanced cancers. TCRdb keeps only in-frame clones here, not all; method: immunoSEQ multiplex PCR. The sample lists roughly 100,000 clones, approximately 85% occurring once. Sequencing was performed on CD4+ or CD8+ T cells sorted from blood, taken in a trial of the OX40 agonist ivuxolimab. These receptors came from an adult with an advanced solid tumor such as melanoma, head and neck, liver or kidney cancer.

This clone was seen once. V gene TRBV28 combines with J gene TRBJ2-4, with D tentatively TRBD1 or TRBD2 (5 bases each). The CDR3 consists of 15 residues. Trimming shortened V by 3 bases and J by 11 bases, and 20 bases separated the two germline ends. The germline V gene has CDR1 MDHEN and CDR2 SYDVKM. CDR3 DNA: TGTGCCAGCAGTTTCCAAATCGGGACCGGAGGCCTTCAGTACTTC. Translation: CASSFQIGTGGLQYF.

This clone was detected only once. The gene calls are TRBV10-1 and TRBJ2-6; D not certain. From germline, CDR1 is WNHNN and CDR2 SYGVQD (reference sequence). Trimming left V 0 bases short and J 3 bases short, with 0 bases between. The CDR3 is made up of 13 amino acids. CDR3 amino acids: CASSESGANVLTF. The CDR3 nucleotides read TGCGCCAGCAGTGAGTCTGGGGCCAACGTCCTGACTTTC.

The rearrangement links TRBV28 to TRBJ2-7; 10 bases align to TRBD2. The CDR3 sequence is 15 residues long. Per the germline V gene, CDR1 is MDHEN and CDR2 is SYDVKM. Losses at the gene ends were 7 bases for V and 5 bases for J; bases not matched to a gene: 11. The CDR3 region is CASNTQAGGENEQYF. The DNA of the CDR3 is TGTGCCAGCAACACTCAAGCGGGAGGGGAAAACGAGCAGTACTTC.

The chain employs TRBV28 and TRBJ1-2, with a tentative D call TRBD1 (6 bases). V lost 6 bases, J lost 4 bases, and 12 bases lay in between. CDR3 length equals 13 residues. Germline loops: CDR1 MDHEN, CDR2 SYDVKM. The CDR3 coding sequence is TGTGCCAGCAGCCAAGACAGGACCTATGGCTACACCTTC. It encodes CASSQDRTYGYTF.

This rearrangement joins TRBV9 to TRBJ1-1; D is perhaps TRBD1 (5 bases). Trimming removed 3 bases from V and 4 bases from J, with 10 bases in between. Germline assignment: CDR1 SGDLS and CDR2 YYNGEE. This CDR3 is 13 amino acids long. The DNA of the CDR3 is TGTGCCAGCAGCGGAGGTGGGGGCACTGAAGCTTTCTTT. It yields the protein CASSGGGGTEAFF.

The rearrangement joins TRBV28 to TRBJ1-1; 7 nucleotides agree with TRBD1. Trimming took 2 bases from V and 1 from J; bases not matched to a gene: 1. This CDR3 comprises 14 residues. The germline gives CDR1 MDHEN, CDR2 SYDVKM. CDR3 sequence (DNA): TGTGCCAGCAGTTTAGGGACAGCGAACACTGAAGCTTTCTTT. Encoded protein: CASSLGTANTEAFF.

This chain's CDR3 is CASAPGPRGSPLHF. Written as DNA, the CDR3 is TGTGCCAGTGCTCCGGGCCCACGGGGATCACCCCTCCACTTT. The chain is built from TRBV28 and TRBJ1-6, with D unresolved. Trimming stripped 9 bases from V and 10 bases from J, with 19 bases between. The germline V gene has CDR1 MDHEN and CDR2 SYDVKM. This CDR3 is built from 14 residues.

This sequence joins TRBV7-2 and TRBJ2-1; 9 positions match TRBD2. CDR3 length equals 16 residues. V lost 6 bases and J lost 3; bases outside the gene matches: 9. The V gene's germline CDR1 is SGHTA and CDR2 FQGNSA. Written as DNA, the CDR3 is TGTGCCAGCAGTCGGACTAGCGCCGGGGTCTACAATGAGCAGTTCTTC. The encoded protein is CASSRTSAGVYNEQFF. Full variable domain (outside the CDR3, taken from reference TRBV7-2 and TRBJ2-1): GAGVSQSPSNKVTEKGKDVELRCDPISGHTALYWYRQSLGQGLEFLIYFQGNSAPDKSGLPSDRFSAERTGGSVSTLTIQRTQQEDSAVYLCASSRTSAGVYNEQFFGPGTRLTVL.

The rearrangement links TRBV6-6 to TRBJ2-3; D remains unclear. Trimming pared 0 bases from V and 6 bases from J, leaving 4 bases between. Germline V CDR1 and CDR2: MNHNY, SVGAGI (reference sequence). CDR3 size: 12 residues. The CDR3 coding sequence is TGTGCCAGCAGTTACTCCGGGGATACGCAGTATTTT. Its translation is CASSYSGDTQYF.

The rearrangement links TRBV19 to TRBJ2-4; D is ambiguous. There are 15 residues in the CDR3. V was shortened by 5 bases and J by 0 bases, with 11 bases between the two germline ends. CDR1 LNHDA and CDR2 SQIVND come from the germline V gene (reference sequence). The CDR3 nucleotides read TGTGCCAGTAGTCCGTACTTGGGAGCCAAAAACATTCAGTACTTC. It codes for CASSPYLGAKNIQYF.

The rearrangement joins TRBV27 to TRBJ1-4; D remains unclear. The CDR3 sequence is 15 residues long. Germline V CDR1 and CDR2: MNHEY, SMNVEV (reference sequence). V lost 8 bases, J lost 4 bases, and 17 bases lay in between. CDR3 coding DNA: TGTGCCAGCTGCTCTGGGAGGCAGATTAATGAAAAACTGTTTTTT. This encodes CASCSGRQINEKLFF.

V gene TRBV5-4 combines with J gene TRBJ2-2; 9 bases map to TRBD1. CDR3 size: 15 residues. V lost 3 bases, J lost 1 base, and 1 base stayed unmatched. CDR1 and CDR2 from the germline V gene are SGHNT and YYREEE (reference sequence). CDR3 loop: CASSWGQGNTGELFF. In DNA, the CDR3 is TGTGCCAGCAGCTGGGGACAGGGGAACACCGGGGAGCTGTTTTTT.

This chain links TRBV19 with TRBJ2-7; D gene ambiguous. The germline V gene encodes CDR1 LNHDA and CDR2 SQIVND (reference sequence). Between the trimmed V and J ends, which lost 3 bases and 3 bases, there was a span of 6 bases. CDR3 length: 12 residues. The CDR3 loop is CASSMAGYEQYF. Written as DNA, the CDR3 is TGTGCCAGTAGTATGGCAGGCTACGAGCAGTACTTC.

This clone was detected a few times. This sequence joins TRBV6-5 and TRBJ1-5; TRBD1 might be the D (5 bases). Trimming removed 0 bases at V and 4 bases at J, with 10 bases between. The length of the CDR3 is 15 residues. The germline V gene encodes CDR1 MNHEY and CDR2 SVGAGI. In nucleotides, the CDR3 is TGTGCCAGCAGTTACTCAAGGACACCTAATCAGCCCCAGCATTTT. Its translation is CASSYSRTPNQPQHF.

The chain joins TRBV7-9 to TRBJ2-3, with unresolved D. The CDR3 covers 13 residues. CDR1 is SEHNR, CDR2 FQNEAQ, per germline (reference sequence). Trimming removed 5 bases at V and 5 bases at J, with 11 bases between. The DNA for the CDR3 is TGTGCCAGCAGCACCGGGCCTAAAGATACGCAGTATTTT. Protein product: CASSTGPKDTQYF.

The chain couples TRBV28 to TRBJ2-5; possibly TRBD1 for D (5 bases). The J call may be in error: the DNA end matches TRBJ2-7 better. This CDR3 is 11 amino acids long. The germline V gene has CDR1 MDHEN and CDR2 SYDVKM. CDR3 DNA sequence: TGTGCCAGCAGGCGACAGTACGAGCAGTACTTC. It yields the protein CASRRQYEQYF.

Only a few counts were recorded for this clone. Other nucleotide sequences from this sample produce the same CDR3. V gene TRBV5-1 combines with J gene TRBJ2-2; D unclear. Trimming took off 3 bases at V and 6 bases at J, with 15 bases between the two ends. This CDR3 has 15 residues. Germline values: CDR1 SGHRS, CDR2 YFSETQ. The CDR3 DNA reads TGCGCCAGCAGCTCCAAGACTCTGGGATCCGGGGAGCTGTTTTTT. Translation gives CASSSKTLGSGELFF.

The genes are TRBV4-3 and TRBJ2-7, with TRBD2 matching over 12 bases. CDR3 length: 17 residues. V shed 0 bases and J 10 bases; nucleotides not matched to a gene: 13. CDR1 is LGHNA and CDR2 is YSLEER in the germline V gene. CDR3 amino acids: CASSQEEVTSGSIGQYF. DNA for the CDR3: TGCGCCAGCAGCCAAGAAGAAGTGACTAGCGGGAGTATCGGACAGTACTTC.

This CDR3 reads CASSQGFPTGELFF. CDR3 nucleotide sequence: TGCGCCAGCAGCCAAGGTTTCCCAACCGGGGAGCTGTTTTTT. The V gene is TRBV4-3, the J gene TRBJ2-2; D gene unclear. The germline V and J ends were trimmed by 1 base and 5 bases, with 8 bases remaining between them. CDR1 and CDR2 from the germline V gene are LGHNA and YSLEER. The CDR3 has 14 residues.

The genes are TRBV14 and TRBJ1-4; 8 nucleotides line up with TRBD1. The germline gives CDR1 SGHDN, CDR2 FVKESK. V lost 4 bases and J lost 3; bases outside the gene matches: 4. The CDR3 contains 15 residues. CDR3 sequence reads: CASSPWGQANEKLFF. The CDR3 region has the DNA TGTGCCAGCAGCCCCTGGGGACAGGCTAATGAAAAACTGTTTTTT.

The rearrangement links TRBV5-1 to TRBJ2-3; 7 bases line up with TRBD1. The CDR3 loop spans 14 amino acids. Germline trimming cut 5 bases from V and 3 bases from J; bases unmatched to any gene: 6. The germline CDR1 and CDR2 sequences are SGHRS and YFSETQ. CDR3 loop: CASRRQGLTDTQYF. Here the CDR3 DNA reads TGCGCCAGCAGAAGACAGGGCCTGACAGATACGCAGTATTTT.

Here the CDR3 DNA reads TGTGCCAGCAGTTACTCCCGGGTCACAGATACGCAGTATTTT. Its protein product is CASSYSRVTDTQYF. The genes are TRBV6-6 and TRBJ2-3; the D is unclear. Trimming shortened V by 0 bases and J by 2 bases, and 6 bases separated the two germline ends. The CDR3 is made up of 14 amino acids. CDR1 and CDR2 (germline): MNHNY, SVGAGI (reference sequence).

This chain uses TRBV4-3 with TRBJ2-7, with D possibly matching TRBD2 (5 bases). The germline V gene encodes CDR1 LGHNA and CDR2 YSLEER. The CDR3 is 16 residues long. V lost 1 base, J lost 2 bases, and 15 bases lay in between. CDR3 amino acids: CASSQGRGFAAYEQYF. The CDR3 DNA follows: TGCGCCAGCAGCCAAGGAAGAGGGTTTGCCGCCTACGAGCAGTACTTC.

The CDR3 sequence is CASSGQAGSYNEQFF. As DNA, the CDR3 is TGTGCCAGCAGTGGTCAAGCGGGCTCCTACAATGAGCAGTTCTTC. The gene calls are TRBV6-1 and TRBJ2-1; D is possibly TRBD2 (6 bases). V was clipped by 4 bases and J by 0 bases, with 10 bases between them. Germline CDR1 MNHNS, CDR2 SASEGT. This CDR3 has 15 amino acids.

The V gene is TRBV5-8, the J gene TRBJ2-1, with TRBD2 matching 11 bases. Germline CDR1 and CDR2: SGHTS and YDEGEE. The CDR3 runs 16 residues. The trim removed 3 bases at V and 4 bases at J, leaving 6 bases unmatched. The CDR3 nucleotides read TGTGCCAGCAGCTCGACCGGGACTAGCGGATACAATGAGCAGTTCTTC. It encodes CASSSTGTSGYNEQFF.

The gene calls are TRBV21-1 and TRBJ2-7; the table's D call, TRBD2, was not checked against the DNA. TRBV21-1 constitutes a pseudogene. The CDR3 length is 16 residues. Written as DNA, the CDR3 is TGTGCCAGCAGCAAAGGTACGGGCGGGAGAGACGGCGAGCAGTACTTC. This encodes CASSKGTGGRDGEQYF.

This sequence joins TRBV4-1 and TRBJ2-3; D is perhaps TRBD2 (6 bases). In germline, CDR1 is MGHRA, CDR2 YSYEKL. This CDR3 has 14 residues. Trimming cost V 6 bases and J 2 bases, with 12 bases left between them. This CDR3 is CASRPGGNTDTQYF. CDR3 DNA sequence: TGCGCCAGCAGGCCCGGGGGTAACACAGATACGCAGTATTTT.